The present entry profiles one T cell receptor (beta chain) with its context. Its antigen is unidentified. The sample originates from a study of T cells after posttransplantation cyclophosphamide. Method: immunoSEQ multiplex PCR; TCRdb's copy keeps in-frame clones and lacks some. Reported are about 37,000 clones, none seen only once; the ten largest carry approximately 6.3%. The related graft donor's blood sample was taken on the day of bone marrow donation. Regarding the study as a whole: Recipient CMV seropositivity and CMV reactivation strongly tracked TRB clonality.

This receptor was taken from a young man in good health and a related stem cell transplant donor. Sample: PBMCs.

As DNA, the CDR3 is TGTGCCACCAGTGATTTTCGGTCCGGCACAGATACGCAGTATTTT. Translating gives CATSDFRSGTDTQYF. The J gene is TRBJ2-3, the V gene TRBV24-1; no reliable D call. V was shortened by 1 base and J by 1 base, with 8 bases between the two germline ends. Germline values: CDR1 KGHDR, CDR2 SFDVKD. The CDR3 spans 15 residues.